The text below deals with one T cell receptor beta chain. This entry is derived from a study of blood T cell repertoires in COVID-19. Study-wide context: COVID-19 samples, acute and convalescent, were from the United States, Italy and Spain. The cDNA or gDNA used as material had been derived from T cells, B-cell-depleted T cells, or PBMCs.

Sequencing used immunoSEQ multiplex PCR; TCRdb keeps in-frame clones, though not all of them. The sample holds a few hundred thousand clones; about 90% are singletons and the top ten take 2.3%. Germline V lookup: CDR1 SGHTA, CDR2 FQGNSA. This CDR3 has 13 amino acids. Trimming shortened V by 5 bases and J by 6 bases, and 11 bases separated the two germline ends. The chain carries TRBV7-2 and TRBJ2-1, with D hard to call. The source material was peripheral blood. This clonotype was sampled from a woman aged 50 to 65 with acute or convalescent COVID-19. CDR3 bases: TGTGCCAGCAGCGCCCTATTCGGCAATGAGCAGTTCTTC. It codes for CASSALFGNEQFF.